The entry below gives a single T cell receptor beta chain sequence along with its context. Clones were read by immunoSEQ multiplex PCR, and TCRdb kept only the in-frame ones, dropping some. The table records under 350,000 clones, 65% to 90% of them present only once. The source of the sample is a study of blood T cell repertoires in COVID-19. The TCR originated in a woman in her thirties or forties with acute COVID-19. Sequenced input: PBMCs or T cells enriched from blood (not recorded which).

The CDR3 spells CASSLGQPNTEAFF. CDR3 nucleotide sequence: TGTGCCAGCAGCTTGGGACAGCCGAACACTGAAGCTTTCTTT. This rearrangement joins TRBV5-6 to TRBJ1-1; possibly TRBD1 for D (5 bases). Germline values: CDR1 SGHDT, CDR2 YYEEEE. CDR3 size: 14 residues. Between the trimmed V and J ends, which lost 0 bases and 1 base, there was a span of 7 bases.